The rows below give T cell receptor beta chains drawn from one sample of a study of blood T cells in healthy people across ages. TCRdb re-analysed the 5' RACE reads in MiXCR, keeping a single row per CDR3 protein. The sample holds about 1.6 million distinct CDR3 sequences, around 35% seen once. The sequenced sample was blood. These receptors originate from a woman under 40 in good health. Both conserved end residues are trimmed from each CDR3. The order of the fields is J gene, D gene, V gene, CDR3 protein. The D gene is left open where the match is weak.

TRBJ2-6,TRBD1,TRBV7-9,ASSLTGGYSGANVLT
TRBJ2-1,TRBD1,TRBV20-1,SATRTGWGNEQF
TRBJ1-5,-,TRBV12-3/TRBV12-4,ASTLGGDQPQH
TRBJ1-5,-,TRBV7-9,ASSLAGAVPQH
TRBJ2-3,TRBD2,TRBV4-2,ASSQIRGTNGSTGLAQY
TRBJ2-3,TRBD1,TRBV12-3/TRBV12-4,ASSSGGFGADTQY
-,-,TRBV5-5,ASSTGDAVETQY
TRBJ2-7,TRBD1,TRBV28,VSSPTGTASSYEQY
TRBJ1-4,-,TRBV14,ASSQRRKEEKLF
TRBJ1-1,TRBD1,TRBV28,ASSFPVTGAGEAF
TRBJ2-1,TRBD2,TRBV13,ASTTTGLADSNEQF
TRBJ1-6,-,TRBV7-9,ASSNNTGNKPSPLH
TRBJ2-3,TRBD1,TRBV12-3/TRBV12-4,ASSQFPGQGTDTQY
-,-,TRBV7-9,ASSAPLGSEQY